This T cell receptor (beta chain) was sequenced for a study of blood T cells in healthy people across ages. The CDR3 has 16 amino acids. V dropped 0 bases and J dropped 2; count of bases not matched to a gene: 5. Germline CDR1 reads MGHRA; CDR2 reads YSYEKL. With a J-beta primer mix and a sample-barcoded 5' primer, a second PCR ran about 6 to 11 cycles. Using its own MiXCR run on the 5' RACE reads, TCRdb lists one record per CDR3 protein. The sample contains 1,500,000 or so distinct CDR3 sequences, approximately 59% of which appear only once. Study-wide findings and caveats: Long-lived donors carried more naive CD4+ cells and greater diversity than aged donors.

Points on this clonotype: Its target is not known.

Isolation yielded PBMCs, at least 6 million per sample, in every case. This TCR derives from a man aged 18 to 30 in good health. The V gene is TRBV4-1, the J gene TRBJ2-3; TRBD2 aligns across 7 bases. Sequenced: blood. The CDR3 region is CASSQDGGGFTDTQYF. CDR3 DNA sequence: TGCGCCAGCAGCCAAGATGGGGGGGGGTTCACAGATACGCAGTATTTT.